This paragraph reports one TCR beta chain. An end of the junction differs from the germline gene, which may be a read error. The entry originates in a study of radiotherapy plus CTLA-4 blockade in lung cancer. Study-level background: Objective responses were documented in about 19% of patients, with disease control in roughly 33%.

There are 14 residues in the CDR3. Germline lookup yields CDR1 SGHTA and CDR2 FQGTGA. Profiled with immunoSEQ multiplex PCR; TCRdb holds only in-frame clones, not every one. The table lists 85,000 to 95,000 clones, 82% of them singletons. The V call is TRBV7-3, the J call TRBJ1-2; D unclear. The source was peripheral blood, collected from a patient treated with radiotherapy plus ipilimumab. This TCR was recovered from a human donor with non-small cell lung cancer that progressed on radiotherapy plus ipilimumab. CDR3 DNA sequence: TGTGCCAGCAGCCTAACGGGAGGGTACAGCGGCTACACCTTC. It codes for CASSLTGGYSGYTF.